This entry lists 24 T cell receptor beta chains sequenced from one sample in a study of blood T cells in healthy people across ages (dated by TCRdb to 2013 to 2016). To prepare the library, 5' RACE was applied. TCRdb records Illumina HiSeq 2500 as the sequencer. A second PCR of about 6 to 12 cycles was performed with a sample-barcoded 5' primer and a J-beta primer mix. The public reads were quality trimmed at Q25 with fastp and then assembled into clones with MiXCR by TCRdb, keeping productive beta chains. Under each unique CDR3 protein, matching rows form one entry showing the most common genes and DNA. This sample gives 1.5 million to 1.8 million distinct CDR3 sequences in total; under 55% of them show up just once. Of the sample, about 4% falls within the top ten clones. The specimen was blood. The origin of the receptors is a woman between 18 and 29 years old in good health.

Here the CDR3 reads CASSFGTGAMNTEAFF. CDR3 in DNA: TGTGCCAGCAGTTTCGGGACAGGGGCTATGAACACTGAAGCTTTCTTT. The chain has TRBV27 and TRBJ1-1; 10 bases fit TRBD1. With 3 bases clipped from V and 0 bases from J, the junction kept 4 bases outside the gene matches. The CDR3 contains 16 residues. Germline V gene data show CDR1 as MNHEY and CDR2 as SMNVEV (reference sequence).

The chain carries TRBV2 and TRBJ2-2; 10 positions agree with TRBD2. The CDR3 sequence is 17 residues long. CDR1 SNHLY and CDR2 FYNNEI come from the germline V gene. V was clipped by 2 bases and J by 4 bases; unmatched bases: 7. This chain's CDR3 is CASSERGLAGATGELFF. The CDR3 DNA sequence: TGTGCCAGCAGTGAAAGAGGGCTAGCGGGAGCCACCGGGGAGCTGTTTTTT.

In this sample, this clonotype turned up once. The CDR3 protein is CSAWGGAGQPQHF. As DNA, the CDR3 is TGCAGCGCCTGGGGGGGGGCTGGTCAGCCCCAGCATTTT. V usage is TRBV29-1 and J usage is TRBJ1-5, with D maybe TRBD1 (6 bases). Germline V lookup: CDR1 SQVTM, CDR2 ANQGSEA. The CDR3 has 13 residues. V lost 7 bases and J 6 bases, leaving 16 bases between the germline ends. The variable domain in full, completed from reference TRBV29-1 and TRBJ1-5, reads SAVISQKPSRDICQRGTSLTIQCQVDSQVTMMFWYRQQPGQSLTLIATANQGSEATYESGFVIDKFPISRPNLTFSTLTVSNMSPEDSSIYLCSAWGGAGQPQHFGDGTRLSIL.

The CDR3 protein is CASSPLAGVHEQFF. In nucleotides, the CDR3 is TGTGCCAGCAGCCCCCTGGCGGGAGTCCATGAGCAGTTCTTC. The chain combines TRBV7-8 with TRBJ2-1; 7 nucleotides agree with TRBD2. Unmatched junction bases numbered 9, after V lost 5 bases and J lost 8 bases. Germline CDR1 SGHVS, CDR2 FQNEAQ. This CDR3 contains 14 residues.

The chain carries TRBV27 and TRBJ2-7; 10 bases align to TRBD1. The germline CDR1 and CDR2 sequences are MNHEY and SMNVEV (reference sequence). V dropped 4 bases and J dropped 2; count of bases not matched to a gene: 2. This CDR3 region has 14 residues. CDR3 residues: CASSSTGGPYEQYF. The CDR3 DNA reads as TGTGCCAGCAGTTCGACAGGGGGCCCCTACGAGCAGTACTTC.

This CDR3 is CASSATSGVVGDTQYF. CDR3 DNA sequence: TGTGCCAGCAGCGCGACTAGCGGGGTGGTGGGAGATACGCAGTATTTT. V usage is TRBV12-3 or TRBV12-4 and J usage is TRBJ2-3, with 11 positions matching TRBD2. The CDR3 covers 16 residues. With 6 bases clipped from V and 5 bases from J, the junction kept 10 bases outside the gene matches.

This clonotype has only a few counts. CDR3 amino acids: CASSRGQLNYGYTF. As DNA, the CDR3 is TGCGCCAGCAGCCGGGGACAGCTGAACTATGGCTACACCTTC. The chain employs TRBV4-3 and TRBJ1-2; 7 bases are shared with TRBD1. After removal of 4 bases from V and 2 bases from J, the junction contained 4 bases not matched to a gene. The CDR3 is 14 residues long. The germline V gene has CDR1 LGHNA and CDR2 YSLEER.

The chain has TRBV28 and TRBJ1-5; a weak D match, TRBD1 (5 bases). CDR3 length: 13 residues. With 8 bases removed from V and 6 bases from J, the gap between germline ends came to 14 bases. Germline CDR1 reads MDHEN; CDR2 reads SYDVKM. CDR3 bases: TGTGCCAGCGGAAGACGGGGGGGTCAGCCCCAGCATTTT. This translates into CASGRRGGQPQHF.

The chain carries TRBV9 and TRBJ2-1, with 13 bases that match TRBD2. Germline V gene sequence: CDR1 SGDLS, CDR2 YYNGEE. After removal of 4 bases from V and 6 bases from J, the junction contained 7 bases not matched to a gene. The CDR3 is 16 amino acids. CDR3 bases: TGTGCCAGCAGCTCGAGACTAGCGGGGGGCCTCAATGAGCAGTTCTTC. It specifies CASSSRLAGGLNEQFF.

The chain couples TRBV10-3 to TRBJ2-7, with 8 positions matching TRBD1. The CDR3 runs to 14 residues. Germline lookup yields CDR1 ENHRY and CDR2 SYGVKD. Germline trimming cut 4 bases from V and 3 bases from J; bases unmatched to any gene: 5. The CDR3 reads CAISAGQGNYEQYF. DNA for the CDR3: TGTGCCATCAGTGCCGGACAGGGTAACTACGAGCAGTACTTC.

DNA of the CDR3: TGTGCCAGCGGGGACAGGGGGCCATATGGCTACACCTTC. It is translated as CASGDRGPYGYTF. The chain joins TRBV6-6 to TRBJ1-2; 12 nucleotides align to TRBD1. The V gene end was trimmed by 8 bases and the J gene end by 5 bases; junction bases not matched to a gene: 3. The CDR3 is 13 amino acids. CDR1 is MNHNY, CDR2 SVGAGI, per germline (reference sequence).

There are a few counts of this clonotype. The rearrangement links TRBV10-3 to TRBJ2-3; 9 bases map to TRBD1. CDR3 length: 13 amino acids. Trimming removed 2 bases from V and 10 bases from J; junction bases left unmatched: 4. The V gene's germline CDR1 is ENHRY and CDR2 SYGVKD. CDR3 DNA sequence: TGTGCCATCAGTGAGGCGACAGGGGGTGCGCAGTATTTT. Protein sequence: CAISEATGGAQYF.

This chain connects TRBV27 to TRBJ2-7, with 9 bases matching TRBD1. With 6 bases clipped from V and 7 bases from J, the junction kept 10 bases outside the gene matches. Germline values: CDR1 MNHEY, CDR2 SMNVEV (reference sequence). This CDR3 has 14 residues. The CDR3: CASSYQQGAAEQYF. In nucleotides, the CDR3 is TGTGCCAGCAGCTACCAACAGGGGGCCGCTGAGCAGTACTTC.

The rearrangement links TRBV25-1 to TRBJ2-3, with 8 bases identical to TRBD1. This CDR3 comprises 16 residues. V lost 3 bases, J lost 1 base, and 6 bases stayed unmatched. Germline V gene sequence: CDR1 MGHDK, CDR2 SYGVNS. The CDR3 region is CASSDGQGSGTDTQYF. Written as DNA, the CDR3 is TGTGCCAGCAGTGATGGACAGGGTTCGGGCACAGATACGCAGTATTTT.

A single count supports this clonotype. This chain uses TRBV29-1 with TRBJ2-3; 11 nucleotides match TRBD2. Germline-derived CDR1 and CDR2 are SQVTM and ANQGSEA. The junction had 7 bases not matched to a gene; V was cut back by 6 bases and J by 5 bases. CDR3 length: 14 residues. The CDR3 loop reads CSVTSGRFRDTQYF. DNA for the CDR3: TGCAGCGTCACTAGCGGGAGATTCAGAGATACGCAGTATTTT.

Remarks on this clonotype: Its ends do not fully match the called genes, so a read error is possible. The chain links TRBV27 to TRBJ1-2; D is undetermined. CDR3 length: 15 residues. The V gene's germline CDR1 is MNHEY and CDR2 SMNVEV (reference sequence). CDR3 in amino acids: CASSLGRPANYGYTF. DNA for the CDR3: TGCGCCAGCAGCTTGGGCAGGCCAGCTAACTATGGCTACACCTTC.

This rearrangement joins TRBV6-2 or TRBV6-3 to TRBJ2-3, with 10 bases that match TRBD2. CDR1 and CDR2 (germline): MNHEY, SVGEGT. CDR3 size: 14 residues. V was clipped by 7 bases and J by 4 bases; unmatched bases: 5. CDR3 amino acids: CASKSSGRADTQYF. CDR3 nucleotides: TGTGCCAGCAAATCAAGCGGGAGGGCAGATACGCAGTATTTT.

This clonotype turned up a few times. The V call is TRBV5-1, the J call TRBJ2-6; no firm D call. This CDR3 comprises 14 residues. Germline CDR1 reads SGHRS; CDR2 reads YFSETQ. Trimming pared 5 bases from V and 0 bases from J, leaving 6 bases between. CDR3 in DNA: TGCGCCAGCAGGGGGATCTCTGGGGCCAACGTCCTGACTTTC. This encodes CASRGISGANVLTF.

The chain couples TRBV29-1 to TRBJ2-1; 9 nucleotides agree with TRBD1. The DNA end lines up better with TRBJ2-7; the J call may be wrong. The CDR3 totals 14 residues. CDR1 and CDR2 from the germline V gene are SQVTM and ANQGSEA. CDR3 in amino acids: CSVVIDRGDNEQYF. CDR3 bases: TGCAGCGTTGTGATCGACAGGGGGGACAATGAGCAGTACTTC.

V gene TRBV6-4 combines with J gene TRBJ2-1; TRBD2 aligns across 11 bases. Trimming took 0 bases from V and 6 from J; bases not matched to a gene: 4. CDR1 and CDR2 from the germline V gene are MRHNA and SNTAGT. The CDR3 has 16 amino acids. In DNA form, the CDR3 reads TGTGCCAGCAGTGACTCCGTAGCGGGAGGGCCCAATGAGCAGTTCTTC. It yields the protein CASSDSVAGGPNEQFF.

The chain links TRBV15 to TRBJ2-1, with TRBD1 as a possible D gene (7 bases). Germline CDR1 and CDR2: LNHNV and YYDKDF (reference sequence). CDR3 length: 16 residues. Trimming took off 5 bases at V and 2 bases at J, with 16 bases between the two ends. The CDR3 loop is CATSPRGGGAYNEQFF. The CDR3, as DNA: TGTGCCACCAGCCCAAGAGGGGGCGGGGCCTACAATGAGCAGTTCTTC.

This clonotype was observed a single time. The chain recombines TRBV6-2 or TRBV6-3 with TRBJ1-2; possibly TRBD1 for D (6 bases). The CDR3 loop spans 13 amino acids. Germline CDR1 MNHEY, CDR2 SVGEGT. Trimming left V 2 bases short and J 6 bases short, with 10 bases between. DNA of the CDR3: TGTGCCAGCAGTTACAGGGGGAAGAATGGCTACACCTTC. Encoded protein: CASSYRGKNGYTF.

This clonotype was found a few times. The rearrangement links TRBV6-2 or TRBV6-3 to TRBJ2-5; D is perhaps TRBD1 (6 bases). Trimming pared 2 bases from V and 4 bases from J, leaving 8 bases between. From germline, CDR1 is MNHEY and CDR2 SVGEGT. CDR3 length: 13 amino acids. The CDR3 bases are TGTGCCAGCAGTTACCGGACAGCAGAGACCCAGTACTTC. Amino acid sequence: CASSYRTAETQYF.

V and J are TRBV6-6 and TRBJ1-5, with D maybe TRBD1 (5 bases). The germline gives CDR1 MNHNY, CDR2 SVGAGI (reference sequence). This CDR3 is 13 amino acids long. The V gene lost 7 bases and the J gene lost 2 bases, with 9 bases spanning the gap. CDR3 nucleotide sequence: TGTGCCAGCATTCAGGGCGGCAATCAGCCCCAGCATTTT. Protein: CASIQGGNQPQHF.